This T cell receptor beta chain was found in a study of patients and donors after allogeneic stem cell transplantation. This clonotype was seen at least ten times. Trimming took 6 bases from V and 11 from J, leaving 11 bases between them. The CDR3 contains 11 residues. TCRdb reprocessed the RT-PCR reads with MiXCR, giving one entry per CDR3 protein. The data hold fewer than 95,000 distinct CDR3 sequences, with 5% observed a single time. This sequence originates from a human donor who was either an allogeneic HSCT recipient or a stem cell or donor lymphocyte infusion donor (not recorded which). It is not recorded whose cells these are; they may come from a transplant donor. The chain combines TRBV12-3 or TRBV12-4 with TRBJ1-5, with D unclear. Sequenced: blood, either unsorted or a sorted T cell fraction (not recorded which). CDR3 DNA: TGTGCCAGCAGCCCGGGATTTGCCCAGCATTTT. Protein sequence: CASSPGFAQHF.